The table lists the clone carrying this T cell receptor (beta chain) with many counts. These data are taken from a study of Graves' ophthalmopathy and Graves' hyperthyroidism. In germline, CDR1 is SGHVS, CDR2 FNYEAQ. The length of the CDR3 is 14 residues. Trimming shortened V by 1 base and J by 1 base, and 7 bases separated the two germline ends. Establishment of the diagnosis relied upon clinical symptoms, serum thyroxine, TRAb, thyroid ultrasound and orbital computed tomography. Amplification of TCR beta CDR3 regions used RNA transcripts. HTBI primers served in a first-round RT-PCR, which a second-round multiplex PCR followed. TCRdb analysed the multiplex PCR reads with MiXCR anew, one entry per CDR3 protein. The sample contains hundreds of thousands of distinct CDR3 sequences, around 42% of which appear only once.

The chain has TRBV7-6 and TRBJ1-1; D may be TRBD1 (5 bases). The source of this sequence is an adult man with Graves' ophthalmopathy. The material sequenced was peripheral blood. CDR3 coding DNA: TGTGCCAGCAGCTTAGGGGACGCGAACACTGAAGCTTTCTTT. Encoded protein: CASSLGDANTEAFF.